Listed here is a single T cell receptor beta chain. The target antigen is unknown. TCRdb's copy holds only in-frame clones and misses some; the assay was immunoSEQ multiplex PCR. The data contain fewer than 90,000 clones, 87% of them singletons. This entry is derived from a study of T cell responses to AZD1222 COVID-19 vaccine. This CDR3 contains 13 residues. Trimming took off 4 bases at V and 7 bases at J, with 11 bases between the two ends. Per germline, CDR1 MNHEY and CDR2 SVGEGT. Study results and limitations: The breadth and depth of Spike-specific TCRs increased once two AZD1222 doses had been given.

The input for sequencing was peripheral blood, taken on day 0 of AZD1222 vaccination. This rearrangement joins TRBV6-2 or TRBV6-3 to TRBJ1-5, with unresolved D. This receptor was obtained from an adult in good health. The CDR3 nucleotides are TGTGCCAGCAGTTTTAGGGTAAACCAGCCCCAGCATTTT. The encoded protein is CASSFRVNQPQHF.